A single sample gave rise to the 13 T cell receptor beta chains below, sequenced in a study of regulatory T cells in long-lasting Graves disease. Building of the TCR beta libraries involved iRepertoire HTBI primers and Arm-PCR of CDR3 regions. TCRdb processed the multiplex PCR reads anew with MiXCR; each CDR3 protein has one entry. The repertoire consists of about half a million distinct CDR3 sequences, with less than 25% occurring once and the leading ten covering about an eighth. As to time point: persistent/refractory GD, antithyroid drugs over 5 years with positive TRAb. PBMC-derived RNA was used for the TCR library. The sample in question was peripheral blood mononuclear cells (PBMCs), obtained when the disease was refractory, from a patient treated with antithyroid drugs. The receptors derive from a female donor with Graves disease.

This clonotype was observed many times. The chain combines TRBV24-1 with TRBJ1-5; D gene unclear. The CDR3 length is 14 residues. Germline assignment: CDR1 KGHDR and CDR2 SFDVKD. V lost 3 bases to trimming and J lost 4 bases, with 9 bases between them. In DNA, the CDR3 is TGTGCCACCAGTGATCCCGGGAGAAATCAGCCCCAGCATTTT. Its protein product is CATSDPGRNQPQHF.

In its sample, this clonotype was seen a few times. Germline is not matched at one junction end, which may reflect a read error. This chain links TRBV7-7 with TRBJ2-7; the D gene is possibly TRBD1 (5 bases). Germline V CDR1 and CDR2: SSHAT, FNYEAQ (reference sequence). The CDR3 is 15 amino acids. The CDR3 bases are TGTGCTAGCAGCTCCCAGCCAGGGCGAGACTACGAGCAGTACTTC. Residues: CASSSQPGRDYEQYF.

CDR3: CATSDFKDGYTF. CDR3 DNA sequence: TGTGCCACCAGTGATTTTAAGGATGGCTACACCTTC. The chain links TRBV24-1 to TRBJ1-2; D gene unclear. V lost 1 base to trimming and J lost 6 bases, with 5 bases between them. The V gene's germline CDR1 is KGHDR and CDR2 SFDVKD. The CDR3 extends over 12 amino acids.

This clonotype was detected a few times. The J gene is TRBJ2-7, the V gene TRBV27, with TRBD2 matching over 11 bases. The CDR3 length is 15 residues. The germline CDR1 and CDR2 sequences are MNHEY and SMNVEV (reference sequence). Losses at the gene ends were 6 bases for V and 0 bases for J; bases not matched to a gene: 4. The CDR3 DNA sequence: TGTGCCAGCAGAATAGCGGGAGGGGCCTCCTACGAGCAGTACTTC. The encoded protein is CASRIAGGASYEQYF.

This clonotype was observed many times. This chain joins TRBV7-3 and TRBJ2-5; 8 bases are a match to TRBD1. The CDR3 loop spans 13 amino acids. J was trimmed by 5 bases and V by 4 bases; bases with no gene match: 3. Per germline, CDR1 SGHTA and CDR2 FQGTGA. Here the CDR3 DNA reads TGTGCCAGCAGCTCGACAGGGGTCGAGACCCAGTACTTC. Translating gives CASSSTGVETQYF.

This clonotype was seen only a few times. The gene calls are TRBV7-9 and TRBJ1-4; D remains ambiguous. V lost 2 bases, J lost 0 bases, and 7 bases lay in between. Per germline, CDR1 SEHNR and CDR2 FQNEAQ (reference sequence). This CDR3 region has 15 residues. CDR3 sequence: CASSLLSATNEKLFF. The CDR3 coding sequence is TGTGCCAGCAGCTTACTCTCCGCAACTAATGAAAAACTGTTTTTT.

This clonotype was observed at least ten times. CDR3 protein: CSASQGLNQPQHF. The CDR3 region has the DNA TGCAGTGCTTCCCAGGGTCTCAATCAGCCCCAGCATTTT. This chain links TRBV20-1 with TRBJ1-5; tentatively, D is TRBD1 (5 bases). Germline CDR1 reads DFQATT; CDR2 reads SNEGSKA (reference sequence). The CDR3 consists of 13 residues. Trimming stripped 5 bases from V and 3 bases from J, with 11 bases between.

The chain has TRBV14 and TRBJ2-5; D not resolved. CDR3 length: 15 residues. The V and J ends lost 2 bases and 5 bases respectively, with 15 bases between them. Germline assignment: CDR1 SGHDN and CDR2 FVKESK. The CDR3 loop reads CASSQRLAGRETQYF. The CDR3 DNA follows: TGTGCCAGCAGCCAACGACTCGCCGGTAGGGAGACCCAGTACTTC.

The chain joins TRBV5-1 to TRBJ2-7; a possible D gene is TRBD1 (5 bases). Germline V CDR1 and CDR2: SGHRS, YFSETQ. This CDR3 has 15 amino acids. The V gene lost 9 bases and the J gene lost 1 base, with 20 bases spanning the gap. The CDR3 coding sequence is TGCGCCACCACCCCCAGGGCAGGGTTTTCCTACGAGCAGTACTTC. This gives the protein CATTPRAGFSYEQYF.

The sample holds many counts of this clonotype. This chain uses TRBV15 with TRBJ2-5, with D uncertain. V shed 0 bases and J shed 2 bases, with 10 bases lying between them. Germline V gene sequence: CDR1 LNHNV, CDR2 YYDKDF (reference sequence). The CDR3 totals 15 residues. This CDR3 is CATSREYAEQETQYF. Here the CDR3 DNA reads TGTGCCACCAGCAGAGAGTATGCGGAACAAGAGACCCAGTACTTC.

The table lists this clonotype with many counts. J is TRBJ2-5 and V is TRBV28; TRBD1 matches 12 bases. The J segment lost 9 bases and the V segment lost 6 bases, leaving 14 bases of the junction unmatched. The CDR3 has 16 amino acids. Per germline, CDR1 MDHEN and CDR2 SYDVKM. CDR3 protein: CASSGGTGGAQGAQYF. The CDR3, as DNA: TGTGCCAGCAGCGGGGGGACAGGGGGCGCCCAAGGGGCCCAGTACTTC.

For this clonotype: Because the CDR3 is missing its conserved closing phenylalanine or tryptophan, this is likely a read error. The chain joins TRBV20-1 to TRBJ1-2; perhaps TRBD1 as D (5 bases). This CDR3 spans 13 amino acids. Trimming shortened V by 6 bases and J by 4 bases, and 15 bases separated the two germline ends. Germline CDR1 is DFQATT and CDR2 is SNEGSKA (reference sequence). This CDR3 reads CSAPPMGGYGYTL. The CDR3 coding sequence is TGCAGTGCCCCTCCGATGGGGGGCTATGGCTACACCCTC.

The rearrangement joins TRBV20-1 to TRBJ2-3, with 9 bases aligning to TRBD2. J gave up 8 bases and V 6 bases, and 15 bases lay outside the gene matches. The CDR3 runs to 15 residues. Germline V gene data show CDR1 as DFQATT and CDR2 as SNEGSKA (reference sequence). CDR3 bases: TGCAGTGCGTCGGTTAGCGGGAGTGAAGCGGGTACGCAGTATTTT. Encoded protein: CSASVSGSEAGTQYF.